The subject of this entry is one T cell receptor beta chain. Its target is not known. This record comes from a study of cytomegalovirus exposure and HLA in healthy donors. The V segment lost 6 bases and the J segment 0 bases; nucleotides outside the gene matches: 8. CDR3 length equals 16 residues. Germline values: CDR1 SNHLY, CDR2 FYNNEI. Primers for the PCR totalled 60 Vbeta and 13 Jbeta. Some clones are missing from TCRdb's copy, which holds only in-frame ones; the method was immunoSEQ multiplex PCR. The sample gives some 65,000 clones, 55% to 65% of which show up once; around 2.8% is in the top ten. General study results and limits: Both high specificity and high sensitivity reportedly marked the classifier's diagnosis of cytomegalovirus status. The study had only CMV serostatus as immune exposure information. TCR beta V- and J-gene trimming was later associated with a missense DCLRE1C variant. Productive rates of about 90% or about 30% were seen for most TCR beta V segments in an earlier analysis.

The chain employs TRBV2 and TRBJ1-5, with 7 bases lining up with TRBD1. Specimen: PBMCs. The receptor comes from a man aged 25-45 years in good health and CMV-seronegative. CDR3 residues: CASRPDRAHSNQPQHF. The CDR3 DNA follows: TGTGCCAGCAGACCCGACAGGGCTCATAGCAATCAGCCCCAGCATTTT.